Described below is a single T cell receptor beta chain sequence and its context. The data stem from a study of glioma-infiltrating T cells after dendritic cell vaccination. Using immunoSEQ multiplex PCR, the repertoire was profiled, and TCRdb retains in-frame clones only, with some absent. The table records approximately 62,000 clones, about 89% of them present only once. Between the trimmed V and J ends, which lost 5 bases and 2 bases, there was a span of 16 bases. The CDR3 length is 17 residues. Germline CDR1 is LNHDA and CDR2 is SQIVND (reference sequence). Time point: after dendritic cell vaccination, including at tumor progression/relapse.

The chain is built from TRBV19 and TRBJ2-6, with a weak D call TRBD2 (5 bases). The TCR comes from a human donor with glioblastoma. The specimen comprised blood, sampled after dendritic cell vaccination. The CDR3 region is CASSDSPVGAGANVLTF. The DNA for the CDR3 is TGTGCCAGTAGTGACTCCCCAGTGGGAGCTGGGGCCAACGTCCTGACTTTC. Full variable domain (remainder filled in from reference TRBV19 and TRBJ2-6): DGGITQSPKYLFRKEGQNVTLSCEQNLNHDAMYWYRQDPGQGLRLIYYSQIVNDFQKGDIAEGYSVSREKKESFPLTVTSAQKNPTAFYLCASSDSPVGAGANVLTFGAGSRLTVL.